The present T cell receptor beta chain was sequenced within a study of human T cells and chemical hapten exposure. From germline, CDR1 is SGHTA and CDR2 FQGTGA. The CDR3 totals 18 residues. Trimming shortened V by 5 bases and J by 0 bases, and 22 bases separated the two germline ends. Time point specified: patch test 3, about 24 weeks after DPC sensitization. Treatment reported: therapeutic diphenylcyclopropenone sensitization with weekly scalp DPC. TCRdb processed the RACE reads anew with MiXCR; each CDR3 protein has one entry. Counted here are roughly 50,000 distinct CDR3 sequences, roughly 9.5% occurring once; the ten biggest clones make up about 15%.

The material sequenced was whole blood, taken in connection with sensitization to the hapten diphenylcyclopropenone (DPC). The source is a woman aged 40 to 50 with alopecia areata. Some clones in this sample may be carry-over from other donors' samples. The rearrangement links TRBV7-3 to TRBJ1-1; D uncertain. The CDR3, as DNA: TGTGCCAGCAGCCCCCAGACCGCTACAGCCCTTTTGAACACTGAAGCTTTCTTT. It encodes CASSPQTATALLNTEAFF.